The 18 T cell receptor beta chains in this list originate from one sample, sequenced in a study of T cell changes during pregnancy in multiple sclerosis. Data came from immunoSEQ multiplex PCR; TCRdb stores just in-frame clones and leaves some out. Of approximately 80,000 clones listed, roughly 94% are singletons. The material was peripheral blood, obtained in the second trimester of pregnancy. All receptors come from a female donor in good health, enrolled as a control in a pregnancy study.

V gene TRBV19 combines with J gene TRBJ2-2, with TRBD1 matching 9 bases. V lost 6 bases and J lost 4; bases outside the gene matches: 3. The CDR3 spans 14 residues. The germline V gene encodes CDR1 LNHDA and CDR2 SQIVND (reference sequence). The CDR3 sequence: CASRGTGFTGELFF. The CDR3 DNA reads TGTGCCAGTAGAGGGACAGGGTTCACCGGGGAGCTGTTTTTT.

The chain uses TRBV30 and TRBJ2-2; D not resolved. CDR3 length equals 13 residues. Trimming shortened V by 2 bases and J by 6 bases, and 10 bases separated the two germline ends. Germline V gene lookup returns CDR1 GTSNPN and CDR2 SVGIG (reference sequence). The CDR3 nucleotides are TGTGCCTGGAGTAGAGAGATCCCCGGGGAGCTGTTTTTT. Protein product: CAWSREIPGELFF.

This clone was seen only a few times. The same CDR3 arises from other DNA sequences in this sample as well. The rearrangement uses TRBV14 and TRBJ2-5; TRBD1 is a possible D gene (6 bases). V was pared by 3 bases and J by 4 bases, with 12 bases between. This CDR3 is 14 amino acids long. The germline CDR1 and CDR2 sequences are SGHDN and FVKESK. CDR3 residues: CASSQGARSETQYF. The CDR3 bases are TGTGCCAGCAGCCAGGGGGCCAGATCAGAGACCCAGTACTTC.

The chain couples TRBV19 to TRBJ2-5, with TRBD1 matching 11 bases. CDR3 size: 14 residues. V lost 9 bases to trimming and J lost 2 bases; unmatched junction nucleotides: 5. The V gene's germline CDR1 is LNHDA and CDR2 SQIVND (reference sequence). The CDR3 sequence is CASSRDRGQETQYF. The CDR3 DNA reads TGTGCCAGCTCCCGGGACAGGGGGCAAGAGACCCAGTACTTC.

This chain links TRBV27 with TRBJ2-7, with TRBD2 matching over 9 bases. CDR1 MNHEY and CDR2 SMNVEV come from the germline V gene (reference sequence). Trimming at V came to 2 bases and at J to 0 bases, leaving 2 bases not matched to a gene. CDR3 length: 15 residues. CDR3 nucleotide sequence: TGTGCCAGCAGTTTACTAGCGGGAAACTCCTACGAGCAGTACTTC. It yields the protein CASSLLAGNSYEQYF.

The chain uses TRBV28 and TRBJ1-2; a weak D match, TRBD1 (5 bases). The V gene lost 5 bases and the J gene lost 6 bases, with 19 bases spanning the gap. CDR1 and CDR2 from the germline V gene are MDHEN and SYDVKM. The CDR3 consists of 15 residues. CDR3 sequence reads: CASSKGQGIQHGYTF. The CDR3 coding sequence is TGTGCCAGCAGTAAGGGCCAGGGAATTCAGCATGGCTACACCTTC.

The genes are TRBV5-8 and TRBJ1-5; D is ambiguous. Germline CDR1 and CDR2: SGHTS and YDEGEE. The CDR3 loop spans 14 amino acids. Trimming pared 1 base from V and 0 bases from J, leaving 5 bases between. The CDR3 region is CASSLRGSNQPQHF. The CDR3 DNA is TGTGCCAGCAGCTTGCGAGGTAGCAATCAGCCCCAGCATTTT.

V gene TRBV15 combines with J gene TRBJ2-7; the D gene is possibly TRBD2 (7 bases). Per the germline V gene, CDR1 is LNHNV and CDR2 is YYDKDF (reference sequence). The CDR3 has 17 residues. V was shortened by 5 bases and J by 2 bases, with 22 bases between the two germline ends. CDR3 amino acids: CATSRGSGASGTYEQYF. The CDR3 bases are TGTGCCACCAGCCGAGGTTCGGGGGCTAGCGGAACCTACGAGCAGTACTTC. Using reference TRBV15 and TRBJ2-7 for the parts outside the CDR3, the full variable domain is DAMVIQNPRYQVTQFGKPVTLSCSQTLNHNVMYWYQQKSSQAPKLLFHYYDKDFNNEADTPDNFQSRRPNTSFCFLDIRSPGLGDTAMYLCATSRGSGASGTYEQYFGPGTRLTVT.

V is TRBV23-1 and J is TRBJ2-1; perhaps TRBD2 as D (5 bases). TRBV23-1 carries the ORF label, with uncertain function. The CDR3 has 20 amino acids. Trimming removed 2 bases from V and 2 bases from J, with 25 bases in between. CDR3 in amino acids: CASSQKTKAGWAATYNEQFF. The CDR3 coding sequence is TGCGCCAGCAGTCAAAAAACCAAGGCGGGTTGGGCAGCTACCTACAATGAGCAGTTCTTC.

This clone has only one observation. This chain joins TRBV14 and TRBJ2-3, with TRBD1 matching over 7 bases. CDR1 and CDR2 from the germline V gene are SGHDN and FVKESK. This CDR3 has 16 residues. The V and J ends lost 4 bases and 2 bases, in that order; junction bases with no gene match: 9. The CDR3 reads CASSPTGRGLTDTQYF. CDR3 nucleotide sequence: TGTGCCAGCAGCCCGACAGGGAGAGGGCTCACAGATACGCAGTATTTT.

The V and J genes are TRBV15 and TRBJ2-1, with 9 bases lining up with TRBD1. This CDR3 is 16 amino acids long. Germline V CDR1 and CDR2: LNHNV, YYDKDF (reference sequence). Trimming took 3 bases from V and 12 from J; bases not matched to a gene: 15. The DNA of the CDR3 is TGTGCCACCAGCAGGTTAGACAGGGGGGAACTAATGACGCAGTTCTTC. This translates into CATSRLDRGELMTQFF.

The CDR3 DNA sequence: TGCGCCAGCAGCCCATGGGACAGGGACTACGAGCAGTACTTC. Translation: CASSPWDRDYEQYF. The chain carries TRBV4-1 and TRBJ2-7; TRBD1 matches 9 bases. V trimming: 4 bases; J trimming: 3 bases; junction bases outside the gene matches: 4. The CDR3 is 14 amino acids. CDR1 MGHRA and CDR2 YSYEKL come from the germline V gene.

This chain connects TRBV4-1 to TRBJ2-7; D not certain. Germline loops: CDR1 MGHRA, CDR2 YSYEKL. The V end lost 0 bases, the J end lost 3 bases, and 6 bases lay between the germline ends. The CDR3 sequence is 13 residues long. The CDR3 reads CASSQEFRYEQYF. Written as DNA, the CDR3 is TGCGCCAGCAGCCAAGAATTCCGCTACGAGCAGTACTTC.

The rearrangement links TRBV4-2 to TRBJ2-7, with 8 bases aligning to TRBD2. The CDR3 has 13 residues. CDR1 and CDR2 (germline): LGHNA, YNFKEQ. V lost 3 bases to trimming and J lost 4 bases; unmatched junction nucleotides: 2. This chain's CDR3 is CASSQGLGYEQYF. DNA of the CDR3: TGTGCCAGCAGCCAGGGACTAGGGTACGAGCAGTACTTC.

V usage is TRBV11-2 and J usage is TRBJ2-7; 7 positions agree with TRBD2. Germline CDR1 SGHAT, CDR2 FQNNGV. This CDR3 contains 12 residues. The V gene end was trimmed by 2 bases and the J gene end by 5 bases; junction bases not matched to a gene: 0. Here the CDR3 DNA reads TGTGCCAGCAGCTTAAGCGGGGACGAGCAGTACTTC. Amino acid sequence: CASSLSGDEQYF.

The chain recombines TRBV19 with TRBJ2-7; D may be TRBD1 (6 bases). This CDR3 region has 14 residues. Trimming cost V 5 bases and J 4 bases, with 15 bases left between them. Germline loops: CDR1 LNHDA, CDR2 SQIVND (reference sequence). The CDR3 sequence is CASSVKGQGYEQYF. The CDR3 bases are TGTGCCAGTAGTGTCAAGGGTCAGGGGTACGAGCAGTACTTC.

The V and J genes are TRBV18 and TRBJ2-7; 11 positions match TRBD1. After removal of 5 bases from V and 6 bases from J, the junction contained 3 bases not matched to a gene. Per the germline V gene, CDR1 is KGHSH and CDR2 is LQKENI. The CDR3 runs 13 residues. In DNA, the CDR3 is TGTGCCAGCTCAATCGGGACAGGGGGCGAGCAGTACTTC. It yields the protein CASSIGTGGEQYF.

This chain joins TRBV5-1 and TRBJ2-3; D may be TRBD2 (8 bases). The germline CDR1 and CDR2 sequences are SGHRS and YFSETQ. The CDR3 contains 17 residues. V lost 4 bases, J lost 1 base, and 19 bases lay in between. CDR3 nucleotide sequence: TGCGCCAGCAGCCCCCCGGGAGGGGGCGGTGGCACAGATACGCAGTATTTT. This translates into CASSPPGGGGGTDTQYF.